What follows is one T cell receptor beta chain and its context. This sample stems from a study of breast tumors, draining lymph nodes, adjacent tissues. Axillary draining lymph nodes of breast cancer patients supplied the node samples. CDR3 length equals 15 residues. Germline-derived CDR1 and CDR2 are MDHEN and SYDVKM. Trimming stripped 10 bases from V and 11 bases from J, with 28 bases between. Each CDR3 protein is one row after TCRdb ran MiXCR on the multiplex PCR reads. The sample holds some 250,000 distinct CDR3 sequences, less than 45% seen once. The origin of this receptor is a female donor with breast cancer. Some clones in this sample may be carry-over from other donors' samples. The source material was axillary lymph node tissue. This chain connects TRBV28 to TRBJ2-3; D unresolved. This chain's CDR3 is CATISDGSPDDEQYF. The CDR3 region has the DNA TGTGCCACCATATCGGACGGCTCCCCTGACGATGAGCAGTATTTT.